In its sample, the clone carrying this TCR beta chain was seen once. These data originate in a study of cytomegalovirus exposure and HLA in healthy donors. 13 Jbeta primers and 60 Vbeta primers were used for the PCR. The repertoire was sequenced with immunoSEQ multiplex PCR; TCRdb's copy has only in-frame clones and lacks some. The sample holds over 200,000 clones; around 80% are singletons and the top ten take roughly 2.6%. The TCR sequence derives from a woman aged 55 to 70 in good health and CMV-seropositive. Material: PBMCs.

CDR3 protein: CSAGGTGENIQYF. In nucleotides, the CDR3 is TGCAGCGCCGGGGGAACAGGGGAGAACATTCAGTACTTC. The chain is built from TRBV29-1 and TRBJ2-4; tentatively, D is TRBD1 (7 bases). CDR1 and CDR2 from the germline V gene are SQVTM and ANQGSEA. V lost 7 bases and J 7 bases, leaving 17 bases between the germline ends. This CDR3 is built from 13 residues.